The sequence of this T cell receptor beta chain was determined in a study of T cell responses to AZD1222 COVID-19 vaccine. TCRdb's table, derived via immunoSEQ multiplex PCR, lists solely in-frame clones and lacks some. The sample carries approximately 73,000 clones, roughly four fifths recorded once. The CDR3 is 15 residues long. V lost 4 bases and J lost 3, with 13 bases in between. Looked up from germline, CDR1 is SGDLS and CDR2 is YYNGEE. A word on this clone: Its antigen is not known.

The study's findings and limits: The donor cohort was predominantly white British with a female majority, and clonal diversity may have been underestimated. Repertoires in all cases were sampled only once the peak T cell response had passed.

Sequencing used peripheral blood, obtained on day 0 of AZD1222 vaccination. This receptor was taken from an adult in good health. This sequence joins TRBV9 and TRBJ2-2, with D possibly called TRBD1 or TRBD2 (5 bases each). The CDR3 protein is CASSPRGGDTGELFF. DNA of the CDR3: TGTGCCAGCAGCCCCCGGGGCGGCGACACCGGGGAGCTGTTTTTT.